The rows below give T cell receptor beta chains drawn from one sample of a study of T-cell memory formation after mild COVID-19. TCRdb independently ran MiXCR on the 5' RACE reads; one entry per CDR3 protein. The sample has fewer than 350,000 distinct CDR3 sequences, around an eighth seen once. Sequenced: PBMCs or a T cell subset sorted from them (not recorded which). The source is a man between 18 and 35 years old who had mild COVID-19 (a few samples of this study predate the infection). Cell type and time point are not known. Each CDR3 is given with its conserved first and last residue. A D gene is named only where the DNA matches it firmly. Rows give clone size only sometimes, using once, few, many, or a class for an expanded clone.

clone size: many
V gene: TRBV12-3/TRBV12-4
D gene: NA
J gene: TRBJ1-1
CDR3 DNA: TGTGCCAGCAGTTTGTCCCTGTTTAGCGCTTTCTTT
CDR3 protein: CASSLSLFSAFF

clone size: few
V gene: TRBV27
D gene: NA
J gene: TRBJ2-7
CDR3 DNA: TGTGCCAGCCGTGGGGGCTATAACGAGCAGTACTTC
CDR3 protein: CASRGGYNEQYF

clone size: many
V gene: TRBV5-5
D gene: TRBD1
J gene: TRBJ1-1
CDR3 DNA: TGTGCCAGCAGCCGACGCGACGGACAGGGCAACACTGAAGCTTTCTTT
CDR3 protein: CASSRRDGQGNTEAFF

clone size: few
V gene: TRBV7-6
D gene: TRBD1
J gene: TRBJ1-4
CDR3 DNA: TGTGCCAGCAGTACGACAGGGGAGGAAAAACTGTTTTTT
CDR3 protein: CASSTTGEEKLFF

clone size: many
V gene: TRBV12-3/TRBV12-4
D gene: NA
J gene: TRBJ2-7
CDR3 DNA: TGTGCCAGCAACTTGGACGGCTCCTACGAGCAGTACTTC
CDR3 protein: CASNLDGSYEQYF

clone size: NA
V gene: TRBV12-3/TRBV12-4
D gene: NA
J gene: TRBJ1-1
CDR3 DNA: TGTGCCAGCAGTTCCCAGATGAACACTGAAGCTTTCTTT
CDR3 protein: CASSSQMNTEAFF

clone size: few
V gene: TRBV6-5
D gene: TRBD2
J gene: TRBJ2-5
CDR3 DNA: TGTGCCAGCAGTCCACTAGCGGGGCCCCGGGAGACCCAGTACTTC
CDR3 protein: CASSPLAGPRETQYF

clone size: few
V gene: TRBV9
D gene: NA
J gene: TRBJ2-5
CDR3 DNA: TGTGCCAGCAGCGTAGAGGGGGGCTGGCAGACCCAGTACTTC
CDR3 protein: CASSVEGGWQTQYF

clone size: NA
V gene: TRBV29-1
D gene: NA
J gene: TRBJ2-7
CDR3 DNA: TGCAGCGTTAGAGGTCAGGGAGGACAGTACTTC
CDR3 protein: CSVRGQGGQYF

clone size: NA
V gene: TRBV5-6
D gene: NA
J gene: TRBJ2-5
CDR3 DNA: TGTGCCAGCAGCTTGGATCAAGGGGGTGAGACCCAGTACTTC
CDR3 protein: CASSLDQGGETQYF

clone size: NA
V gene: TRBV30
D gene: NA
J gene: TRBJ2-7
CDR3 DNA: TGTGCCTGGAGTCCTCCGGGACTTCATACTTCCGAGCAGTACTTC
CDR3 protein: CAWSPPGLHTSEQYF

clone size: few
V gene: TRBV12-3/TRBV12-4
D gene: NA
J gene: TRBJ2-2
CDR3 DNA: TGTGCCAGCAGGCGAGCTGGGGCAGGGCAAACCGGGGAGCTGTTTTTT
CDR3 protein: CASRRAGAGQTGELFF

clone size: NA
V gene: TRBV10-3
D gene: NA
J gene: TRBJ1-3
CDR3 DNA: TGTGCCATCAGTCTAGCGGATTCAGGAAACACCATATATTTT
CDR3 protein: CAISLADSGNTIYF

clone size: few
V gene: TRBV29-1
D gene: NA
J gene: TRBJ2-2
CDR3 DNA: TGCAGCGCCGAGGGAGCGCTTACCGGGGAGCTGTTTTTT
CDR3 protein: CSAEGALTGELFF

clone size: NA
V gene: TRBV24-1
D gene: NA
J gene: TRBJ1-5
CDR3 DNA: TGTGCCACCAGTGAGTCGAGCAATCAGCCCCAGCATTTT
CDR3 protein: CATSESSNQPQHF

clone size: few
V gene: TRBV4-1
D gene: TRBD1
J gene: TRBJ2-2
CDR3 DNA: TGCGCCAGCAGTCGGACAGGGGGGGTAGCCGGGGAGCTGTTTTTT
CDR3 protein: CASSRTGGVAGELFF

clone size: many
V gene: TRBV20-1
D gene: NA
J gene: TRBJ1-5
CDR3 DNA: TGCAGTGCCAGCGGAGGTGGAGGGCCCCAGCATTTT
CDR3 protein: CSASGGGGPQHF

clone size: NA
V gene: TRBV3-1
D gene: NA
J gene: TRBJ1-1
CDR3 DNA: TGTGCCAGCAGCCAAGATTTTAGGGCGAACACTGAAGCTTTCTTT
CDR3 protein: CASSQDFRANTEAFF

clone size: few
V gene: TRBV1
D gene: NA
J gene: TRBJ2-3
CDR3 DNA: TGCACCAGCAGCCTGGGACTAGCGGGGGAGACAGATACGCAGTATTTT
CDR3 protein: CTSSLGLAGETDTQYF

clone size: NA
V gene: TRBV4-1
D gene: NA
J gene: TRBJ1-5
CDR3 DNA: TGCGCCAGCAGCCATGGAGGACTCGGGAATCAGCCCCAGCATTTT
CDR3 protein: CASSHGGLGNQPQHF

clone size: NA
V gene: TRBV27
D gene: TRBD2
J gene: TRBJ2-2
CDR3 DNA: TGTGCCAGCAGTCTAAAGGGACTAGCGGGGGCGAACACCGGGGAGCTGTTTTTT
CDR3 protein: CASSLKGLAGANTGELFF

clone size: many
V gene: TRBV5-5
D gene: TRBD1
J gene: TRBJ1-5
CDR3 DNA: TGTGCCAGCAGCGCGACAGGGGTGAGGTGGAATCAGCCCCAGCATTTT
CDR3 protein: CASSATGVRWNQPQHF

clone size: few
V gene: TRBV20-1
D gene: NA
J gene: TRBJ2-4
CDR3 DNA: TGCAGTGCGGATCGGGGGGCAGCCAAAAACATTCAGTACTTC
CDR3 protein: CSADRGAAKNIQYF

clone size: few
V gene: TRBV7-2
D gene: TRBD2
J gene: TRBJ2-3
CDR3 DNA: TGTGCCAGCACCCCCAGGGGCGGGGGGGCCTTGGTCACAGATACGCAGTATTTT
CDR3 protein: CASTPRGGGALVTDTQYF

clone size: NA
V gene: TRBV15
D gene: NA
J gene: TRBJ2-5
CDR3 DNA: TGTGCCACCAGCCCCGACAGTGCCCAAGAGACCCAGTACTTC
CDR3 protein: CATSPDSAQETQYF

clone size: NA
V gene: TRBV5-1
D gene: TRBD2
J gene: TRBJ2-1
CDR3 DNA: TGCGCCAGCAGCTTGTTAGCGGGGGGATCCGGTGAGCAGTTCTTC
CDR3 protein: CASSLLAGGSGEQFF

clone size: NA
V gene: TRBV7-2
D gene: NA
J gene: TRBJ2-6
CDR3 DNA: TGTGCCAGCACCTCTACAGGGACTGGGGCCAACGTCCTGACTTTC
CDR3 protein: CASTSTGTGANVLTF

clone size: NA
V gene: TRBV7-2
D gene: NA
J gene: TRBJ1-5
CDR3 DNA: TGTGCCAGCACCCGCCGGGGGATGGCAGGCAATCAGCCCCAGCATTTT
CDR3 protein: CASTRRGMAGNQPQHF

clone size: few
V gene: TRBV6-6
D gene: NA
J gene: TRBJ1-1
CDR3 DNA: TGTGCCAGCAGCACCCCACGGGGGGGGTTGACTGAAGCTTTCTTT
CDR3 protein: CASSTPRGGLTEAFF

clone size: NA
V gene: TRBV20-1
D gene: TRBD1
J gene: TRBJ2-5
CDR3 DNA: TGCAGTGCTACGGACAGGGGGCAAGAGACCCAGTACTTC
CDR3 protein: CSATDRGQETQYF

clone size: few
V gene: TRBV19
D gene: NA
J gene: TRBJ2-7
CDR3 DNA: TGTGCCAGTAGTATAGACGGGACTCTTAGAGCCTACGAGCAGTACTTC
CDR3 protein: CASSIDGTLRAYEQYF

clone size: NA
V gene: TRBV19
D gene: NA
J gene: TRBJ2-3
CDR3 DNA: TGTGCCAGTAGTATAAGGGCGGGGCTAAGCACAGATACGCAGTATTTT
CDR3 protein: CASSIRAGLSTDTQYF

clone size: many
V gene: TRBV7-6
D gene: NA
J gene: TRBJ2-3
CDR3 DNA: TGTGCCAGCAGCCATCCCCTTGCGGGTAGCACAGATACGCAGTATTTT
CDR3 protein: CASSHPLAGSTDTQYF

clone size: NA
V gene: TRBV27
D gene: TRBD1
J gene: TRBJ1-3
CDR3 DNA: TGTGCCAACCCTGGGGGGCCCGGGACAGGGGCTTTCTGGGGAGGAAACACCATATATTTT
CDR3 protein: CANPGGPGTGAFWGGNTIYF

clone size: NA
V gene: TRBV4-3
D gene: NA
J gene: TRBJ2-3
CDR3 DNA: TGCGCCAGCAGCCAAGACGGATTGACAGATACGCAGTATTTT
CDR3 protein: CASSQDGLTDTQYF

clone size: NA
V gene: TRBV20-1
D gene: TRBD2
J gene: TRBJ2-3
CDR3 DNA: TGCAGTGCTAGAGTTATAGCGGGGTCTAGCACAGATACGCAGTATTTT
CDR3 protein: CSARVIAGSSTDTQYF

clone size: many
V gene: TRBV18
D gene: TRBD1
J gene: TRBJ2-5
CDR3 DNA: TGTGCCAGCTCACGTCGGACAGGGGAGGAAGAGACCCAGTACTTC
CDR3 protein: CASSRRTGEEETQYF

clone size: few
V gene: TRBV5-6
D gene: TRBD2
J gene: TRBJ2-1
CDR3 DNA: TGTGCCAGCAGCTTAGTGCGGGGGGGCTACAATGAGCAGTTCTTC
CDR3 protein: CASSLVRGGYNEQFF

clone size: NA
V gene: TRBV6-5
D gene: TRBD1
J gene: TRBJ1-2
CDR3 DNA: TGTGCCAGCAGTTACCGGACAGGGGGCTATGGCTACACCTTC
CDR3 protein: CASSYRTGGYGYTF

clone size: NA
V gene: TRBV6-6
D gene: NA
J gene: TRBJ1-6
CDR3 DNA: TGTGCCAGCAGTTACTCTGAGCGGGGGAATTCACCCCTCCACTTT
CDR3 protein: CASSYSERGNSPLHF

clone size: NA
V gene: TRBV18
D gene: NA
J gene: TRBJ2-2
CDR3 DNA: TGTGCCAGCTCACCCGCCCGGCCCGGGGAGCTGTTTTTT
CDR3 protein: CASSPARPGELFF

clone size: NA
V gene: TRBV4-3
D gene: TRBD1
J gene: TRBJ2-3
CDR3 DNA: TGCGCCAGCAGCCAAGGAGCGACAGGGGGTGTCGGCACAGATACGCAGTATTTT
CDR3 protein: CASSQGATGGVGTDTQYF

clone size: many
V gene: TRBV5-1
D gene: NA
J gene: TRBJ2-7
CDR3 DNA: TGCGCCAGCAGCTCGGGGAACTACGAGCAGTACTTC
CDR3 protein: CASSSGNYEQYF

clone size: few
V gene: TRBV5-1
D gene: NA
J gene: TRBJ1-2
CDR3 DNA: TGCGCCAGCAGCTTGGAAACAGGGAACTATGGCTACACCTTC
CDR3 protein: CASSLETGNYGYTF

clone size: NA
V gene: TRBV5-4
D gene: NA
J gene: TRBJ2-3
CDR3 DNA: TGTGCCAGCAGCACGGACAGCACAGATACGCAGTATTTT
CDR3 protein: CASSTDSTDTQYF

clone size: few
V gene: TRBV5-1
D gene: TRBD1
J gene: TRBJ1-4
CDR3 DNA: TGCGCCAGCAGCCCCGCCGGGACAGGGGAGGAAGAAAAACTGTTTTTT
CDR3 protein: CASSPAGTGEEEKLFF

clone size: NA
V gene: TRBV29-1
D gene: NA
J gene: TRBJ2-3
CDR3 DNA: TGCAGCGTTGTTCCCGATACGCAGTATTTT
CDR3 protein: CSVVPDTQYF

clone size: few
V gene: TRBV4-1
D gene: NA
J gene: TRBJ1-2
CDR3 DNA: TGCGCCAGCAGCCAAAGGGGAGACAGCTATGGCTACACCTTC
CDR3 protein: CASSQRGDSYGYTF